This T cell receptor (beta chain) was profiled in a study of PD-1 blockade in classical Hodgkin lymphoma. The study, taken as a whole, reports: Newly diagnosed patients reportedly had lower baseline TCR diversity than healthy donors. TCR diversity rose significantly by C4D1 in CD4+ but not CD8+ cells.

Every one of the patients relapsed after autologous stem cell transplantation (brentuximab vedotin exposure was variable). The CDR3 is 14 amino acids. The V gene lost 6 bases and the J gene lost 1 base, with 10 bases spanning the gap. CDR1 is SNHLY, CDR2 FYNNEI, per germline. About this clone itself: Its antigen is unknown.

Measured with immunoSEQ multiplex PCR; TCRdb has only the in-frame clones, and not every one. The table has about 97,000 clones, roughly 88% seen once. This specimen consisted of peripheral blood mononuclear cells (PBMCs), obtained at baseline. This receptor was obtained from a human donor with classical Hodgkin lymphoma. The V gene is TRBV2, the J gene TRBJ1-5, with unresolved D. In DNA, the CDR3 is TGTGCCAGCAGACAAACAGCAAGCAATCAGCCCCAGCATTTT. It encodes CASRQTASNQPQHF. Filled out from reference TRBV2 and TRBJ1-5, the complete variable domain reads EPEVTQTPSHQVTQMGQEVILRCVPISNHLYFYWYRQILGQKVEFLVSFYNNEISEKSEIFDDQFSVERPDGSNFTLKIRSTKLEDSAMYFCASRQTASNQPQHFGDGTRLSIL.